This T cell receptor (beta chain) was sequenced during a study of blood T cells in healthy people across ages. A second about 7 to 11 cycle PCR used barcoded and J-beta primers. Each cDNA molecule, via a template-switch adaptor with 12 random nucleotides, was tagged. Individual samples furnished no less than 3 million CDR3-containing paired-end reads apiece. TCRdb redid the calling of the 5' RACE reads with MiXCR, one entry per CDR3 protein. The table lists about 930,000 distinct CDR3 sequences, 25% to 35% of them singletons. CDR3 length: 15 amino acids. The V end lost 5 bases, the J end lost 7 bases, and 15 bases lay between the germline ends. The germline V gene encodes CDR1 SGHVS and CDR2 FNYEAQ. These data are also associated with another study on T cells of mothers and their children.

V is TRBV7-6 and J is TRBJ1-6; D gene unclear. Sequenced material: blood. The sequence was collected from a woman in her forties in good health. Written as DNA, the CDR3 is TGTGCCAGCAGCGCCGGGATCCGGAGGAATTCACCCCTCCACTTT. Translation gives CASSAGIRRNSPLHF.